This T cell receptor beta chain was sequenced during a study of spatial heterogeneity in lung cancer. Study information: Alpha-chain detections were consistently fewer than beta-chain detections among the sequences.

In this sample, this clonotype turned up many times. This beta chain lies outside the target of a library built for alpha chains; its clone size means little. Documented time point: sample taken at primary tumor resection. Frozen PBMC, nontumor lung or tumor provided whole RNA, which was sequenced unsorted. TCRdb passed the 5' RACE reads through MiXCR, listing each CDR3 protein once. Here the sample spans approximately 13,000 distinct CDR3 sequences, around 5% being singletons. CDR3 length equals 16 residues. In germline, CDR1 is KGHDR, CDR2 SFDVKD. V was pared by 1 base and J by 9 bases, with 10 bases of the junction left unmatched.

The V and J genes are TRBV24-1 and TRBJ2-1; 8 bases fit TRBD2. The sequences come from lung tumor tissue, collected at surgery. The clonotype originates from a human donor with early-stage non-small cell lung cancer. CDR3 nucleotides: TGTGCCACCAGTGATTTAAAAGCGGGAGAGTACGGTGAGCAGTTCTTC. Translated, it gives CATSDLKAGEYGEQFF.